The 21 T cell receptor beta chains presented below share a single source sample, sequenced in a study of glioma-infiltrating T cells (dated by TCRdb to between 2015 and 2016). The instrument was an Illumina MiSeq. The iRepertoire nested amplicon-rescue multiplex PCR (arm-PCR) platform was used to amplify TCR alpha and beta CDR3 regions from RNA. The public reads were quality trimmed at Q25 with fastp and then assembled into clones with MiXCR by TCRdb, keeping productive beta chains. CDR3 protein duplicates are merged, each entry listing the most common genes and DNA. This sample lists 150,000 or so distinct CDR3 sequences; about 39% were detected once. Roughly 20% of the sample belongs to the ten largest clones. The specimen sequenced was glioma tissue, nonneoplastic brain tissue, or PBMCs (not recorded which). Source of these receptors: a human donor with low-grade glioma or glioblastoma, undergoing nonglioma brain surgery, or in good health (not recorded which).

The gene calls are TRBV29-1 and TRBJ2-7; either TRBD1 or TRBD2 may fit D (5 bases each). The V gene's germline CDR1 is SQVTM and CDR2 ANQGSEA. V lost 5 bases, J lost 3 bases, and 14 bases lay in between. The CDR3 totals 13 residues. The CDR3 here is CSVLPWGSYEQYF. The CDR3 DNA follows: TGCAGCGTTCTACCCTGGGGGAGCTACGAGCAGTACTTC.

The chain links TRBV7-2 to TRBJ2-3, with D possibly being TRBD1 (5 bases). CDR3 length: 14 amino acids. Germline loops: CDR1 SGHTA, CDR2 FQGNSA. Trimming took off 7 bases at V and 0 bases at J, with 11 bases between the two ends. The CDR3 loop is CASTSDISTDTQYF. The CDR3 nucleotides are TGTGCCAGCACCTCGGACATTAGCACAGATACGCAGTATTTT.

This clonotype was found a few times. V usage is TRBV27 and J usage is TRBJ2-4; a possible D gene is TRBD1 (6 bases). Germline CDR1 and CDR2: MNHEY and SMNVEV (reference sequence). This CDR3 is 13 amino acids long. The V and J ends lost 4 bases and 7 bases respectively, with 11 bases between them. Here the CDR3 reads CASSSGTLNIQYF. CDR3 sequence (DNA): TGTGCCAGCAGTTCCGGGACATTGAACATTCAGTACTTC.

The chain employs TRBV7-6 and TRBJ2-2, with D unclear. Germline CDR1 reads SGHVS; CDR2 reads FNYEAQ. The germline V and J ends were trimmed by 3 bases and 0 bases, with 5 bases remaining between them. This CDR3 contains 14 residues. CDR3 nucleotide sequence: TGTGCCAGCAGCTTTGGGGCGAACACCGGGGAGCTGTTTTTT. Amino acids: CASSFGANTGELFF.

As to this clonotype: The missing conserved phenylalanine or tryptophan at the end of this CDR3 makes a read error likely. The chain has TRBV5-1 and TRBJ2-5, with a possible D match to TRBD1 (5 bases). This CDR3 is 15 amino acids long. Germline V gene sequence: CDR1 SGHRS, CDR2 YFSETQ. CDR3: CARSLAVTALETQYL. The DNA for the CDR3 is TGCGCCCGCAGCTTGGCCGTGACAGCCCTAGAGACCCAGTACCTC.

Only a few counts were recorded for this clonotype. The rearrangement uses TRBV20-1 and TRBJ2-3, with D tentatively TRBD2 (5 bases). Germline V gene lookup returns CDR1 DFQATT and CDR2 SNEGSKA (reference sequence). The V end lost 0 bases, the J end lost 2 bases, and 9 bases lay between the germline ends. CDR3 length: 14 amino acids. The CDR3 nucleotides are TGCAGTGCTAGAGAAGGACTTTTCACAGATACGCAGTATTTT. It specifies CSAREGLFTDTQYF.

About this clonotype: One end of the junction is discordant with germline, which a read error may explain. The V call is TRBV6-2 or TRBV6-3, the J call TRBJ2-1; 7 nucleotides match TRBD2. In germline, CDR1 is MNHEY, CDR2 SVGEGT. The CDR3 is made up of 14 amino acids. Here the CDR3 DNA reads TGTGCCAGAAGTTTCGGCCTGGCGGGAGACGAGCGGTTCTTC. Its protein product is CARSFGLAGDERFF.

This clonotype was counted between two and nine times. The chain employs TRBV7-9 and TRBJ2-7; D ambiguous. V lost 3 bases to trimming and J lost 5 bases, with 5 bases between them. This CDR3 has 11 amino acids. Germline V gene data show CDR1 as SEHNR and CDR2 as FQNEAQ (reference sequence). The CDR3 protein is CASSLMNEQYF. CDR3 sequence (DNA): TGTGCCAGCAGCTTGATGAACGAGCAGTACTTC.

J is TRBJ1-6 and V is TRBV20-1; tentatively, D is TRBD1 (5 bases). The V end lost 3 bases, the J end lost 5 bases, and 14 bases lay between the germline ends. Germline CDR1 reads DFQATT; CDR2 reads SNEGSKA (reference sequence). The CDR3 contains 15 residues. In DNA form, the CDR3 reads TGCAGTGCTAGTTCGAGACAGACGAATAATTCACCCCTCCACTTT. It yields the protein CSASSRQTNNSPLHF.

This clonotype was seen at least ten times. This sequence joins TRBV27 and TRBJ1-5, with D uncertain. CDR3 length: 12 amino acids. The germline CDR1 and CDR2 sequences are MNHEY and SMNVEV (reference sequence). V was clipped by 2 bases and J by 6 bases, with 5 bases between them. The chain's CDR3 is CASSLRGQPQHF. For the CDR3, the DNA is TGTGCCAGCAGTTTAAGAGGTCAGCCCCAGCATTTT.

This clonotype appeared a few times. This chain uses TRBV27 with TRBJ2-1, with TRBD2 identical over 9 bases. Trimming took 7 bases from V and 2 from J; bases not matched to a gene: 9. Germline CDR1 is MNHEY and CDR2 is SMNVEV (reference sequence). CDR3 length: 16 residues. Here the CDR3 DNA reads TGTGCCAGCACCTTGTCGCTAGCGGGGACCTACAATGAGCAGTTCTTC. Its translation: CASTLSLAGTYNEQFF.

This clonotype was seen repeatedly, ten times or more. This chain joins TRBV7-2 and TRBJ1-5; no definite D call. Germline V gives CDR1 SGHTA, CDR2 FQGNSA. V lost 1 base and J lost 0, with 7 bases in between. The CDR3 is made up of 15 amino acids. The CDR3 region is CASSLGSYSNQPQHF. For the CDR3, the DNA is TGTGCCAGCAGCTTAGGGTCTTATAGCAATCAGCCCCAGCATTTT.

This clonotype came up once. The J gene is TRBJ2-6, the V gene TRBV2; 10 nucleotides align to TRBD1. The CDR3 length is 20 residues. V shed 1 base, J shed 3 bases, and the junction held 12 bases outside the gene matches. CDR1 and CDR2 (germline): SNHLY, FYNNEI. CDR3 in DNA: TGTGCCAGCAGTGAAGGCTTGACAGGGGGCGACCGGAGTGGGGCCAACGTCCTGACTTTC. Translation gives CASSEGLTGGDRSGANVLTF.

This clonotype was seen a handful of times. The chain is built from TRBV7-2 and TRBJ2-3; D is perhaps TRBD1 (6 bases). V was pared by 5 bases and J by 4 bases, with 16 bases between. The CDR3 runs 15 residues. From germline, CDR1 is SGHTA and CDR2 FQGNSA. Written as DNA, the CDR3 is TGTGCCAGCAGCACCTCTTGGGGGCCTCCAGATACGCAGTATTTT. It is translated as CASSTSWGPPDTQYF.

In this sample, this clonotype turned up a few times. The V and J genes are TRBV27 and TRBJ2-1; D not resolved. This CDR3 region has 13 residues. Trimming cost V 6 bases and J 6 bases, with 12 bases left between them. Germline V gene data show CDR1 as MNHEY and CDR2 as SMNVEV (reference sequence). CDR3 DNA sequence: TGTGCCAGCAGCTTGCAGCGAGGCAATGAGCAGTTCTTC. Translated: CASSLQRGNEQFF.

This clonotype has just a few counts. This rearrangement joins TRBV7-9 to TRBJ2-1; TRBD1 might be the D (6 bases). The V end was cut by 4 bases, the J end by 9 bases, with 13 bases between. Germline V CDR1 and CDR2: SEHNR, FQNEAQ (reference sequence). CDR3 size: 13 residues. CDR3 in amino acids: CASSSTGIGEQFF. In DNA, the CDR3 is TGTGCCAGCAGCTCAACAGGGATTGGTGAGCAGTTCTTC.

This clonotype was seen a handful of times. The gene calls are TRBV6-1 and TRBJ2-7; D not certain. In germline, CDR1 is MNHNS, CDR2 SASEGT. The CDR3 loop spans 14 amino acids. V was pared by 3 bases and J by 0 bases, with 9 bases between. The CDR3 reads CASSDTLNSYEQYF. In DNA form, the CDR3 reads TGTGCCAGCAGTGATACATTAAACTCCTACGAGCAGTACTTC.

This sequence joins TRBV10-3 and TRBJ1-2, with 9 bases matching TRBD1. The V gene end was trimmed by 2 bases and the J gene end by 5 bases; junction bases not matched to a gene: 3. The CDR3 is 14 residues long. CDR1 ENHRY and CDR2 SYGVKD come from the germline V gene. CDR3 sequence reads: CAISEDRGVYGYTF. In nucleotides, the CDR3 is TGTGCCATCAGTGAGGACAGGGGGGTTTATGGCTACACCTTC.

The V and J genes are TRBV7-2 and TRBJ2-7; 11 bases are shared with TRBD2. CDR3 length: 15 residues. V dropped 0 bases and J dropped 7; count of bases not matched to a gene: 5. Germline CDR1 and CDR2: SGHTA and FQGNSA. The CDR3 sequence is CASSLAASGGKEQYF. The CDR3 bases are TGTGCCAGCAGCTTAGCTGCTAGCGGGGGGAAGGAGCAGTACTTC. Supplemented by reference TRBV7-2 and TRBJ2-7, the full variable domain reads GAGVSQSPSNKVTEKGKDVELRCDPISGHTALYWYRQSLGQGLEFLIYFQGNSAPDKSGLPSDRFSAERTGGSVSTLTIQRTQQEDSAVYLCASSLAASGGKEQYFGPGTRLTVT.

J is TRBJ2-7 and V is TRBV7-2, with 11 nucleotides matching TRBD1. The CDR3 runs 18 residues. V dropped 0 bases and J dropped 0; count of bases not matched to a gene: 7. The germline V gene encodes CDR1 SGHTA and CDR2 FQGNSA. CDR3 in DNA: TGTGCCAGCAGCTTAGCGCGGACAGGGGGCCTAAGCTCCTACGAGCAGTACTTC. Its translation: CASSLARTGGLSSYEQYF.

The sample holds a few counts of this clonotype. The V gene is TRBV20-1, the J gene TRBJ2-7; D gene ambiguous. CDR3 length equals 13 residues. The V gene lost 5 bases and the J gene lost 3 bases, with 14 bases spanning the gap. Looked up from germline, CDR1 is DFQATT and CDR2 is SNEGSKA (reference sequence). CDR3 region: CSAGSDGRYEQYF. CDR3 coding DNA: TGCAGTGCTGGCTCGGACGGCCGCTACGAGCAGTACTTC.